This T cell receptor (beta chain) was recorded in a study of cytomegalovirus exposure and HLA in healthy donors. V lost 3 bases, J lost 1 base, and 12 bases lay in between. Germline V gene lookup returns CDR1 LGHNA and CDR2 YSLEER. This CDR3 comprises 15 residues. PCR was performed using 60 Vbeta and 13 Jbeta primers. This table comes from immunoSEQ multiplex PCR, and its TCRdb copy is limited to in-frame clones, with some not included. The sample shows 130,000 to 150,000 clones, 80% of them seen only once. What was sequenced was PBMCs. The receptor was isolated from a male donor in good health and CMV-seronegative. This chain links TRBV4-3 with TRBJ1-1; D remains unclear. The CDR3 DNA reads as TGCGCCAGCAGCCATGGAGAACAAAGGAACACTGAAGCTTTCTTT. This gives the protein CASSHGEQRNTEAFF.